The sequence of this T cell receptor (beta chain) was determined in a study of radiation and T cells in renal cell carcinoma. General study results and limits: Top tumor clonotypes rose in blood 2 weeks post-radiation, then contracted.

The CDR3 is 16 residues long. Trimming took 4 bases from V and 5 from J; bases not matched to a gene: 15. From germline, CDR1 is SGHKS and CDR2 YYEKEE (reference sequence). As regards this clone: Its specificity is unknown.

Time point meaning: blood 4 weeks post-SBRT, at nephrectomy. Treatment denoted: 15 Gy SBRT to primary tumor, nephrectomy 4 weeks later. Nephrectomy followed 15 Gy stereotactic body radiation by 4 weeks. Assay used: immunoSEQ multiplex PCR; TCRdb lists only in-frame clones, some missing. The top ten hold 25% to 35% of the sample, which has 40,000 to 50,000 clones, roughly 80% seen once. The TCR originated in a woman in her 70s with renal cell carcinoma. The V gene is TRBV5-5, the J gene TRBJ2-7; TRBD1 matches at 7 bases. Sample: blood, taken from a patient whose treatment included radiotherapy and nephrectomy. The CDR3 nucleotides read TGTGCCAGCAGCCCTTATAACAGGGGCTCTGGGGACGAGCAGTACTTC. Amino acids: CASSPYNRGSGDEQYF.